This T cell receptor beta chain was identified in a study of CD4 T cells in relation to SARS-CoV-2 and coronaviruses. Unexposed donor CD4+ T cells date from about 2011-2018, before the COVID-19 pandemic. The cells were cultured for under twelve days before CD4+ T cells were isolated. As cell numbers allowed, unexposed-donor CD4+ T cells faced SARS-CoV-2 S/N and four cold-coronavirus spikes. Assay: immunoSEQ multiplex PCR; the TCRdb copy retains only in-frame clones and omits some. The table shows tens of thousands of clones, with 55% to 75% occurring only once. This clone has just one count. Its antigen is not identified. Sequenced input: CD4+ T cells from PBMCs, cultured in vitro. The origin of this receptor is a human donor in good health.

CDR3 bases: TGTGCCAGCAGTTTGACCTTATACGAGCAGTACTTC. The encoded protein is CASSLTLYEQYF. This chain joins TRBV28 and TRBJ2-7; unclear D gene. Trimming pared 3 bases from V and 4 bases from J, leaving 7 bases between. CDR3 size: 12 residues. Germline V gene sequence: CDR1 MDHEN, CDR2 SYDVKM.